Listed below are T cell receptor beta chains from one sample, sequenced in a study of beta chain features in type 1 diabetes. Profiling relied on immunoSEQ multiplex PCR, and the TCRdb table lists in-frame clones only, not all of them. The sample holds about 25,000 clones, about 63% seen once. The sequenced material came from stem cell memory CD4+ T cells from blood. The source of these receptors is a woman aged 40 to 49 with type 1 diabetes. CDR3s include the opening cysteine and the closing phenylalanine or tryptophan. A D gene is named only where the DNA matches it firmly. Some rows have no size entry. The others give once, few or many, or a class for an expanded clone.

>TRBV7-9|TRBD1|TRBJ2-7|-
TGTGCCAGCAGCCCTTCTCCGACAGGGCCCCACGAGCAGTACTTC
CASSPSPTGPHEQYF
>TRBV6-6|-|TRBJ2-3|few
TGTGCCAGCATGGCTAGCACAGATACGCAGTATTTT
CASMASTDTQYF
>TRBV10-3|-|TRBJ1-2|few
TGTGCCATCAGTCCTCAAGAAGGGCAGGGTAGCCATGGCTACACCTTC
CAISPQEGQGSHGYTF
>TRBV2|TRBD1|TRBJ2-6|-
TGTGCCAGCAGTCTTCCGGGACAGGGCCCTAAGGGGGCCAACGTCCTGACTTTC
CASSLPGQGPKGANVLTF
>TRBV7-9|TRBD1|TRBJ2-3|few
TGTGCCAGCAGCTTAAGAAGGACAGGGGGCACAGATACGCAGTATTTT
CASSLRRTGGTDTQYF
>TRBV28|TRBD2|TRBJ2-5|-
TGTGCCAGCAGTCCAGCGGGGGGACTGCAAGAGACCCAGTACTTC
CASSPAGGLQETQYF
>TRBV7-3|TRBD1|TRBJ1-1|-
TGTGCCAGCAGCAGCGGACAGGGATGGACTGAAGCTTTCTTT
CASSSGQGWTEAFF
>TRBV7-2|-|TRBJ2-1|-
TGTGCCAGCAGCTTAGGGGGGCGCTCTGAGAATGAGCAGTTCTTC
CASSLGGRSENEQFF
>TRBV2|TRBD1|TRBJ1-6|-
TGTGCCAGCAGTGAGGGACAGGGATCTTATAATTCACCCCTCCACTTT
CASSEGQGSYNSPLHF
>TRBV2|-|TRBJ1-3|-
TGTGCCAGCAGTGACAGATACTCTGGAAACACCATATATTTT
CASSDRYSGNTIYF
>TRBV23-1|TRBD1|TRBJ2-6|-
TGCGCCAGCAGTCAGAGGGACAGGGTACCTGGGGCCAACGTCCTGACTTTC
CASSQRDRVPGANVLTF
>TRBV28|-|TRBJ2-1|-
TGTGCCAGCAGTTTGACGGAGCCCCCTGAGCAGTTCTTC
CASSLTEPPEQFF
>TRBV7-9|-|TRBJ1-2|-
TGTGCCAGCAGCTTAGGGCCGAACTATGGCTACACCTTC
CASSLGPNYGYTF
>TRBV19|TRBD1|TRBJ1-5|-
TGTGCCAGTAGTGGGACAGGGGGCAATCAGCCCCAGCATTTT
CASSGTGGNQPQHF
>TRBV9|TRBD1|TRBJ2-2|-
TGTGCCAGACCCACCGGGACAGGGGGCTCGGGCACCGGGGAGCTGTTTTTT
CARPTGTGGSGTGELFF
>TRBV6-6|-|TRBJ2-1|-
TGTGCCAGCAGTTTTCCCCATAGCTCCTACAATGAGCAGTTCTTC
CASSFPHSSYNEQFF
>TRBV19|-|TRBJ1-1|-
TGTGCCAGTAGTATCCAGACTACGGGGACTGAAGCTTTCTTT
CASSIQTTGTEAFF
>TRBV7-2|-|TRBJ2-7|-
TGTGCCAGCAGCCCAACAGGCGGAACCTACGAGCAGTACTTC
CASSPTGGTYEQYF
>TRBV7-9|TRBD2|TRBJ2-7|few
TGTGCCAGCAGCTTGCGGCAGGGGGTTGGCGGGAGGGCAAACGAGCAGTACTTC
CASSLRQGVGGRANEQYF